What follows are 30 T cell receptor beta chains derived from one specimen sequenced in a study of OX40 agonist ivuxolimab in advanced cancers. Libraries were prepared by immunoSEQ multiplex PCR; TCRdb keeps only in-frame clonotypes and omits some of them. The table has about 26,000 clones, over 60% seen once; the top ten hold over 11%. Sample: CD4+ or CD8+ T cells sorted from blood, taken in a trial of the OX40 agonist ivuxolimab. The receptors shown here come from an adult with an advanced solid tumor such as melanoma, head and neck, liver or kidney cancer.

CDR3 in DNA: TGTGCCAGCAGCGTATCAGATACGCAGTATTTT. Translating gives CASSVSDTQYF. This rearrangement joins TRBV13 to TRBJ2-3; D unresolved. V lost 5 bases and J lost 4, with 4 bases in between. This CDR3 contains 11 residues. CDR1 and CDR2 from the germline V gene are PRHDT and FYEKMQ (reference sequence).

This rearrangement joins TRBV15 to TRBJ2-4; D gene uncertain. This CDR3 has 17 amino acids. Trimming pared 0 bases from V and 4 bases from J, leaving 16 bases between. From germline, CDR1 is LNHNV and CDR2 YYDKDF (reference sequence). CDR3 protein: CATSREAAPTNKNIQYF. The DNA for the CDR3 is TGTGCCACCAGCAGAGAGGCAGCCCCTACCAATAAAAACATTCAGTACTTC.

J is TRBJ2-7 and V is TRBV9; the match to TRBD2 covers 13 bases. The ends lost 4 bases at V and 6 bases at J; junction bases unmatched: 4. Germline V lookup: CDR1 SGDLS, CDR2 YYNGEE. This CDR3 is built from 14 residues. CDR3 coding DNA: TGTGCCAGCAGCATGACTAGCGGGGGGACCGAGCAGTACTTC. It translates to CASSMTSGGTEQYF.

J is TRBJ2-2 and V is TRBV19; D may be TRBD1 or TRBD2 (5 bases each). Germline CDR1 and CDR2: LNHDA and SQIVND (reference sequence). Trimming took off 7 bases at V and 0 bases at J, with 12 bases between the two ends. The CDR3 contains 15 residues. This CDR3 reads CASNWDGPNTGELFF. The DNA for the CDR3 is TGTGCCAGTAACTGGGACGGACCGAACACCGGGGAGCTGTTTTTT.

The chain links TRBV11-2 to TRBJ2-5; TRBD1 is a possible D gene (6 bases). The CDR3 runs 15 residues. V was pared by 1 base and J by 0 bases, with 9 bases between. Germline V gene data show CDR1 as SGHAT and CDR2 as FQNNGV. For the CDR3, the DNA is TGTGCCAGCAGCTTAGGCAGGGGCTACCAAGAGACCCAGTACTTC. Translated, it gives CASSLGRGYQETQYF.

This chain connects TRBV2 to TRBJ2-7, with TRBD2 matching over 15 bases. V was clipped by 6 bases and J by 7 bases; unmatched bases: 7. Germline CDR1 is SNHLY and CDR2 is FYNNEI. The CDR3 contains 15 residues. CDR3 in amino acids: CASRRTSGGANEQYF. As DNA, the CDR3 is TGTGCCAGCAGACGGACTAGCGGGGGGGCAAATGAGCAGTACTTC.

V is TRBV7-9 and J is TRBJ2-2; a possible D gene is TRBD2 (5 bases). CDR1 is SEHNR, CDR2 FQNEAQ, per germline (reference sequence). This CDR3 has 14 amino acids. Trimming took 1 base from V and 7 from J, leaving 10 bases between them. CDR3 sequence reads: CASSLDSGIGELFF. The CDR3 nucleotides read TGTGCCAGCAGCTTAGACTCGGGAATCGGGGAGCTGTTTTTT.

The chain links TRBV5-6 to TRBJ2-3; TRBD1 might be the D (6 bases). Trimming cost V 6 bases and J 2 bases, with 7 bases left between them. CDR1 and CDR2 from the germline V gene are SGHDT and YYEEEE. The CDR3 has 12 amino acids. In nucleotides, the CDR3 is TGTGCCAGCACAGGGGACACAGATACGCAGTATTTT. This gives the protein CASTGDTDTQYF.

J is TRBJ2-3 and V is TRBV4-3; D is uncertain. CDR3 length: 12 amino acids. CDR1 LGHNA and CDR2 YSLEER come from the germline V gene. The V end lost 5 bases, the J end lost 3 bases, and 6 bases lay between the germline ends. The CDR3 bases are TGCGCCAGCAGCGGTGGGACAGATACGCAGTATTTT. This translates into CASSGGTDTQYF.

The rearrangement joins TRBV5-1 to TRBJ2-1; possibly TRBD2 for D (5 bases). CDR1 is SGHRS and CDR2 is YFSETQ in the germline V gene. Between the trimmed V and J ends, which lost 0 bases and 2 bases, there was a span of 6 bases. This CDR3 contains 14 residues. The CDR3 loop is CASSLVGTYNEQFF. In DNA, the CDR3 is TGCGCCAGCAGCTTGGTCGGGACCTACAATGAGCAGTTCTTC.

The J gene is TRBJ2-7, the V gene TRBV7-2; 9 bases are shared with TRBD1. Germline CDR1 and CDR2: SGHTA and FQGNSA. This CDR3 is 15 amino acids long. V lost 2 bases and J lost 4; bases outside the gene matches: 6. CDR3 loop: CASSLQTGGGYEQYF. Here the CDR3 DNA reads TGTGCCAGCAGCTTACAAACAGGGGGCGGTTACGAGCAGTACTTC.

The chain has TRBV11-2 and TRBJ1-1; 8 nucleotides align to TRBD1. Germline lookup yields CDR1 SGHAT and CDR2 FQNNGV. V shed 5 bases, J shed 5 bases, and the junction held 7 bases outside the gene matches. The CDR3 is 14 residues long. CDR3 loop: CASSAQGAGTEAFF. CDR3 nucleotide sequence: TGTGCCAGCAGCGCTCAGGGGGCGGGTACTGAAGCTTTCTTT.

V usage is TRBV7-3 and J usage is TRBJ1-6; D is uncertain. V dropped 2 bases and J dropped 5 bases, with 7 bases sitting between them. The CDR3 runs to 14 residues. CDR1 and CDR2 from the germline V gene are SGHTA and FQGTGA. This CDR3 reads CASSLESHNSPLHF. In DNA form, the CDR3 reads TGTGCCAGCAGCTTAGAATCCCATAATTCACCCCTCCACTTT.

The chain recombines TRBV6-5 with TRBJ1-2; D not certain. Looked up from germline, CDR1 is MNHEY and CDR2 is SVGAGI. V was shortened by 2 bases and J by 5 bases, with 6 bases between the two germline ends. The CDR3 is made up of 12 amino acids. CDR3 DNA sequence: TGTGCCAGCAGTTACCCCAGATATGGCTACACCTTC. Translated: CASSYPRYGYTF.

The V gene is TRBV6-6, the J gene TRBJ1-5; no definite D call. Trimming shortened V by 4 bases and J by 4 bases, and 14 bases separated the two germline ends. The CDR3 has 15 residues. CDR1 is MNHNY and CDR2 is SVGAGI in the germline V gene (reference sequence). For the CDR3, the DNA is TGTGCCAGCAGTTTAACCGGGAGCGGGAATCAGCCCCAGCATTTT. Residues: CASSLTGSGNQPQHF.

The chain couples TRBV4-2 to TRBJ1-6; no reliable D call. This CDR3 is 16 amino acids long. Germline-derived CDR1 and CDR2 are LGHNA and YNFKEQ. The ends were cut back, 0 bases at V and 5 bases at J, with 11 bases in the middle. The CDR3 sequence is CASSQDIGSNNSPLHF. In DNA, the CDR3 is TGTGCCAGCAGCCAAGATATAGGGTCGAATAATTCACCCCTCCACTTT.

This clone has more than one count but fewer than ten. This chain uses TRBV2 with TRBJ1-6, with D hard to call. CDR1 is SNHLY and CDR2 is FYNNEI in the germline V gene. Trimming took off 2 bases at V and 7 bases at J, with 12 bases between the two ends. The CDR3 covers 15 residues. CDR3 DNA sequence: TGTGCCAGCAGTGAAATGAGGCTGGAAAATTCACCCCTCCACTTT. It encodes CASSEMRLENSPLHF.

V usage is TRBV6-4 and J usage is TRBJ2-1; D unresolved. The CDR3 covers 12 residues. V was shortened by 1 base and J by 7 bases, with 5 bases between the two germline ends. Germline loops: CDR1 MRHNA, CDR2 SNTAGT. The CDR3 region is CASSDWRNEQFF. The DNA for the CDR3 is TGTGCCAGCAGTGACTGGCGTAATGAGCAGTTCTTC.

As DNA, the CDR3 is TGTGCCAGCAGCGCAGGGGGGATGAACACTGAAGCTTTCTTT. Translated: CASSAGGMNTEAFF. This chain links TRBV5-4 with TRBJ1-1; 7 nucleotides agree with TRBD1. The length of the CDR3 is 14 residues. The V and J ends lost 4 bases and 0 bases, in that order; junction bases with no gene match: 3. Germline CDR1 is SGHNT and CDR2 is YYREEE (reference sequence).

The chain joins TRBV6-6 to TRBJ1-1, with 8 bases identical to TRBD1. This CDR3 comprises 15 residues. Germline V gene sequence: CDR1 MNHNY, CDR2 SVGAGI (reference sequence). V gave up 5 bases and J gave up 2 bases; unmatched junction bases: 7. The CDR3 DNA follows: TGTGCCAGCAGTCCCGGGACAGGCGTCAACACTGAAGCTTTCTTT. Protein sequence: CASSPGTGVNTEAFF.

DNA of the CDR3: TGTGCCAGCAGCTTGGTCTGGGCCCAGAACACTGAAGCTTTCTTT. This encodes CASSLVWAQNTEAFF. The rearrangement joins TRBV5-6 to TRBJ1-1; D not certain. Germline CDR1 reads SGHDT; CDR2 reads YYEEEE. V gave up 0 bases and J gave up 1 base, with 10 bases separating them. The CDR3 has 15 residues.

Only a few counts were recorded for this clone. The genes are TRBV21-1 and TRBJ2-7. TRBV21-1 corresponds to a pseudogene. The CDR3 is 16 residues long. CDR3 in amino acids: CASSKGIDGFSYEQYF. The CDR3 DNA follows: TGTGCCAGCAGCAAAGGGATAGACGGATTCAGCTACGAGCAGTACTTC.

This chain joins TRBV7-9 and TRBJ2-2, with 9 bases that match TRBD1. V trimming: 6 bases; J trimming: 5 bases; junction bases outside the gene matches: 7. Germline CDR1 reads SEHNR; CDR2 reads FQNEAQ (reference sequence). The CDR3 sequence is 15 residues long. The CDR3 reads CASRPGQGFTGELFF. For the CDR3, the DNA is TGTGCCAGCAGACCGGGACAGGGTTTTACCGGGGAGCTGTTTTTT.

The chain employs TRBV5-1 and TRBJ2-7; D remains ambiguous. The CDR3 consists of 13 residues. The V gene lost 3 bases and the J gene lost 7 bases, with 14 bases spanning the gap. Per the germline V gene, CDR1 is SGHRS and CDR2 is YFSETQ. Here the CDR3 reads CASSSPRLEEQYF. CDR3 nucleotide sequence: TGCGCCAGCAGCTCCCCACGCCTCGAAGAGCAGTACTTC.

The chain uses TRBV7-2 and TRBJ1-4; maybe TRBD1 (5 bases). The CDR3 runs 16 residues. V lost 5 bases and J 4 bases, leaving 17 bases between the germline ends. The V gene's germline CDR1 is SGHTA and CDR2 FQGNSA. This CDR3 is CASSKGTVLGNEKLFF. The CDR3 nucleotides are TGTGCCAGCAGCAAAGGGACCGTCCTCGGTAATGAAAAACTGTTTTTT.

This rearrangement joins TRBV10-2 to TRBJ2-3, with D unresolved. Germline-derived CDR1 and CDR2 are WSHSY and SAAADI. V was clipped by 6 bases and J by 5 bases, with 6 bases between them. The CDR3 consists of 11 residues. The CDR3 is CASSPEDTQYF. CDR3 nucleotides: TGCGCCAGCAGCCCCGAAGATACGCAGTATTTT.

The CDR3 loop is CASSPPATSTDTQYF. The DNA for the CDR3 is TGTGCCAGCAGCCCCCCCGCGACTAGCACAGATACGCAGTATTTT. This chain links TRBV7-2 with TRBJ2-3; no firm D call. V lost 5 bases and J lost 0, with 12 bases in between. The germline V gene encodes CDR1 SGHTA and CDR2 FQGNSA. The CDR3 totals 15 residues.

CDR3 nucleotide sequence: TGCGCCAGCAGCCCCAGGGGACAGGGAAATGAGCAGTTCTTC. Its protein is CASSPRGQGNEQFF. The chain uses TRBV5-1 and TRBJ2-1, with 9 bases matching TRBD1. V shed 4 bases and J 7 bases; nucleotides not matched to a gene: 6. The CDR3 has 14 amino acids. CDR1 and CDR2 (germline): SGHRS, YFSETQ. The full variable domain, with the rest looked up from reference TRBV5-1 and TRBJ2-1, is KAGVTQTPRYLIKTRGQQVTLSCSPISGHRSVSWYQQTPGQGLQFLFEYFSETQRNKGNFPGRFSGRQFSNSRSEMNVSTLELGDSALYLCASSPRGQGNEQFFGPGTRLTVL.

This chain joins TRBV9 and TRBJ1-1; unclear D gene. CDR1 and CDR2 from the germline V gene are SGDLS and YYNGEE. The V and J ends lost 0 bases and 6 bases respectively, with 9 bases between them. The CDR3 length is 13 residues. CDR3 in DNA: TGTGCCAGCAGCGTAGATCTCGGGTCTGAAGCTTTCTTT. Translation gives CASSVDLGSEAFF.

The chain recombines TRBV9 with TRBJ1-1; unclear D gene. CDR1 and CDR2 (germline): SGDLS, YYNGEE. There are 14 residues in the CDR3. V was cut by 0 bases and J by 2 bases, with 8 bases left in between. The CDR3 spells CASSVVGSNTEAFF. DNA of the CDR3: TGTGCCAGCAGCGTAGTGGGGTCTAACACTGAAGCTTTCTTT.